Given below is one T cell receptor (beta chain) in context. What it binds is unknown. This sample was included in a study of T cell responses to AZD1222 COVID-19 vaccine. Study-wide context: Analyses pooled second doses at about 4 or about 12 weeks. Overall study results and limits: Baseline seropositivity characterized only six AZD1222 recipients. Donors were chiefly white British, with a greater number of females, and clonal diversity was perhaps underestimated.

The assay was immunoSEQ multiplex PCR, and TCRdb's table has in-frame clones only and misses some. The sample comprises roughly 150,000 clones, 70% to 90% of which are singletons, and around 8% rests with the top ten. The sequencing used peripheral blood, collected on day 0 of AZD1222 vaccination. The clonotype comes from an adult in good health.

The CDR3: CASSVAGTSTDTQYF. The CDR3 DNA reads as TGTGCCAGCAGTGTCGCGGGAACTAGCACAGATACGCAGTATTTT. The chain uses TRBV2 and TRBJ2-3, with D possibly being TRBD2 (6 bases). CDR3 length equals 15 residues. CDR1 is SNHLY, CDR2 FYNNEI, per germline. V lost 4 bases and J lost 0, with 11 bases in between.